This passage covers 5 T cell receptor beta chains from one sample sequenced in a study of blood T cell repertoires in COVID-19. TCRdb's copy holds only in-frame clones and misses some; the assay was immunoSEQ multiplex PCR. The sample has 150,000 to 200,000 clones, about 88% seen once. The sample taken for sequencing was peripheral blood. The receptors were sampled from a human donor in a cohort sampled during active COVID-19.

Notes on this clone: Other nucleotide sequences from this sample produce the same CDR3. V gene TRBV7-2 combines with J gene TRBJ2-7; TRBD1 matches 8 bases. This CDR3 is 14 amino acids long. V dropped 4 bases and J dropped 1; count of bases not matched to a gene: 3. Germline-derived CDR1 and CDR2 are SGHTA and FQGNSA. CDR3: CASSSGTGSYEQYF. The CDR3 coding sequence is TGTGCCAGCAGCTCCGGGACAGGATCCTACGAGCAGTACTTC. Supplemented by reference TRBV7-2 and TRBJ2-7, the full variable domain reads GAGVSQSPSNKVTEKGKDVELRCDPISGHTALYWYRQSLGQGLEFLIYFQGNSAPDKSGLPSDRFSAERTGGSVSTLTIQRTQQEDSAVYLCASSSGTGSYEQYFGPGTRLTVT.

V is TRBV19 and J is TRBJ1-5; no clear D. Per germline, CDR1 LNHDA and CDR2 SQIVND (reference sequence). This CDR3 contains 14 residues. Trimming took 7 bases from V and 0 from J, leaving 10 bases between them. CDR3 amino acids: CASNLVFSNQPQHF. For the CDR3, the DNA is TGTGCCAGTAATCTCGTCTTTAGCAATCAGCCCCAGCATTTT. Full variable domain (remainder filled in from reference TRBV19 and TRBJ1-5): DGGITQSPKYLFRKEGQNVTLSCEQNLNHDAMYWYRQDPGQGLRLIYYSQIVNDFQKGDIAEGYSVSREKKESFPLTVTSAQKNPTAFYLCASNLVFSNQPQHFGDGTRLSIL.

This clone was detected once. V is TRBV10-3 and J is TRBJ1-2; D not resolved. The V gene's germline CDR1 is ENHRY and CDR2 SYGVKD. The CDR3 sequence is 12 residues long. V was cut by 5 bases and J by 8 bases, with 12 bases left in between. The CDR3 DNA sequence: TGTGCCATCAGTTCACCCTTAGAAGGCTACACCTTC. Translated: CAISSPLEGYTF.

The CDR3 reads CASSDGGISSYEQYF. The CDR3, as DNA: TGTGCCAGCAGTGACGGAGGGATCAGCTCCTACGAGCAGTACTTC. The chain combines TRBV2 with TRBJ2-7; perhaps TRBD2 as D (6 bases). The CDR3 runs 15 residues. The V end was cut by 3 bases, the J end by 0 bases, with 12 bases between. Germline CDR1 and CDR2: SNHLY and FYNNEI.

The chain's CDR3 is CSVVTGTVRETQYF. The CDR3 nucleotides read TGCAGCGTTGTGACAGGGACTGTTCGGGAGACCCAGTACTTC. The chain joins TRBV29-1 to TRBJ2-5; TRBD1 is a possible D gene (7 bases). Trimming pared 4 bases from V and 5 bases from J, leaving 17 bases between. The CDR3 runs 14 residues. Germline V gives CDR1 SQVTM, CDR2 ANQGSEA.